This T cell receptor beta chain comes out of a study of T cell repertoires in cytomegalovirus infection. Across the study: CMV epitopes in the study were HLA-C-restricted (recently identified) and HLA-B-restricted (well studied). CMV infection plus the matching HLA type was flagged by public TCR beta signatures.

The CDR3 totals 14 residues. With V trimmed by 5 bases and J by 1 base, 4 bases remained unmatched. Per germline, CDR1 SGHTA and CDR2 FQGNSA. Study results and limitations: HLA-C-restricted CMV clonotypes gave the most frequent clonotype in two of eight donors. The cumulative frequency of public TCR beta families identified carriers of CMV plus the relevant HLA.

TCRdb re-called the reads with MiXCR, one entry per CDR3 protein. The sample lists around 300,000 distinct CDR3 sequences, approximately 25% occurring once. This clonotype was recorded many times. No antigen is known for it. The J gene is TRBJ1-1, the V gene TRBV7-2; 7 bases match TRBD1. The sequence was collected from a human donor in good health (CMV status not recorded). Some clones in this sample may be carry-over from other donors' samples. The sequencing used cultured PBMCs, collected from culture after CMV antigen stimulation. CDR3 sequence (DNA): TGTGCCAGCAGCCCCCCAGGGGGGAACACTGAAGCTTTCTTT. Translating it yields CASSPPGGNTEAFF.